This TCR beta chain was identified in a study of blood T cell repertoires in COVID-19. Turning to the study itself: Sites across the United States, Italy and Spain contributed samples from acute and convalescent COVID-19. T cells, B-cell-depleted T cells, or PBMCs supplied cDNA or gDNA.

Patients of the Seattle cohort, enrolled during active infection, were followed longitudinally. As processed by the authors: Scientists estimated how many nucleated cells there were by amplifying reference gene primers. Using immunoSEQ multiplex PCR, the repertoire was profiled, and TCRdb retains in-frame clones only, with some absent. V and J calls plus clone size are reproduced from that table; the DNA served to infer D and trimming. The table has approximately 250,000 clones, approximately 85% seen once. J was trimmed by 5 bases and V by 4 bases; bases with no gene match: 2. Germline V gives CDR1 MNHEY, CDR2 SVGAGI. The CDR3 runs to 13 residues.

The V call is TRBV6-5, the J call TRBJ1-1; 9 bases line up with TRBD1. This TCR was recovered from a man aged 45 to 65 with COVID-19, enrolled during active disease. The material sequenced was peripheral blood. CDR3 in DNA: TGTGCCAGCAGTTTGGACAGGGGAACTGAAGCTTTCTTT. Amino acids: CASSLDRGTEAFF.